This T cell receptor (beta chain) was obtained from a study of T cells in Graves' hyperthyroidism and ophthalmopathy. The CDR3 regions of TCR beta were amplified from RNA transcripts. HTBI primers drove first-round RT-PCR of the TCR CDR3. Each CDR3 protein is one row after TCRdb ran MiXCR on the multiplex PCR reads. The profile shows more than 550,000 distinct CDR3 sequences, under 20% of them singletons. PBMCs stemmed from around 9.3 ml fresh peripheral blood. The sequencing sample was made of blood. This sequence originates from a woman aged 45-65 years with Graves' hyperthyroidism that later progressed to Graves' ophthalmopathy.

CDR3: CASSLGAGGGGYTF. CDR3 coding DNA: TGTGCCAGCAGTTTAGGGGCAGGGGGCGGTGGCTACACCTTC. The rearrangement uses TRBV12-3 or TRBV12-4 and TRBJ1-2, with 8 positions matching TRBD1. This CDR3 is 14 amino acids long. The V gene end was trimmed by 1 base and the J gene end by 7 bases; junction bases not matched to a gene: 5.